The entry below describes one T cell receptor beta chain. The antigen is not known. V was trimmed by 2 bases and J by 3 bases, leaving 7 bases between them. Germline CDR1 MNHNY, CDR2 SVGAGI (reference sequence). The CDR3 covers 13 residues. This record belongs to a study of cytomegalovirus exposure and HLA in healthy donors. Overall study findings and caveats: Prior analysis indicated that the majority of TCR beta V segments exhibited productivity approximately 87% or approximately 30% of the time. V- and J-gene trimming in TCR beta was tied to a missense DCLRE1C variant by an analysis performed later. Specific recognition of CMV antigens was confirmed in vitro for a few chains (all CMV-associated).

Vbeta (60) and Jbeta (13) primers were used in the PCR. Libraries were prepared by immunoSEQ multiplex PCR; TCRdb keeps only in-frame clonotypes and omits some of them. Of about 250,000 clones in the sample, 80% to 95% are singletons; the top ten hold around 1.7%. The TCR comes from a girl between 2 and 10 years old in good health and CMV-seronegative. This chain uses TRBV6-6 with TRBJ2-5; no definite D call. The sequencing input was PBMCs. CDR3 bases: TGTGCCAGCAGTTACGTAGGAGAAGAGACCCAGTACTTC. Residues: CASSYVGEETQYF.